The source of this T cell receptor beta chain is a study of T cell responses to AZD1222 COVID-19 vaccine. V lost 1 base to trimming and J lost 6 bases; unmatched junction nucleotides: 0. The CDR3 has 14 residues. Germline CDR1 is LGHNA and CDR2 is YNFKEQ. The study's findings and limits: Unmutated regions of variants are reportedly targeted by nearly half of spike-specific TCRs.

For this clone: Antigen unknown.

Only in-frame clones appear in the TCRdb table, and some are missing; sequencing was by immunoSEQ multiplex PCR. The sample lists roughly 160,000 clones; 90% were seen once. The chain uses TRBV4-2 and TRBJ2-2; 9 bases match TRBD2. The source of this sequence is an adult in good health. The source was peripheral blood, collected on day 0 of AZD1222 vaccination. The CDR3 DNA reads TGTGCCAGCAGCCAAGGCGGGGGGGCCGGGGAGCTGTTTTTT. Its protein product is CASSQGGGAGELFF.